Described below is a single T cell receptor beta chain sequence and its context. The antigen is unknown. Data came from immunoSEQ multiplex PCR; TCRdb stores just in-frame clones and leaves some out. There are approximately 400,000 clones in the sample; 92% occur only once, and 3% to 5% lies in the top ten. The sample is drawn from a study of Ad26.COV2.S vaccination and SARS-CoV-2 variants. Study results and limitations: Recipients given vaccine exceeded placebo recipients in spike-specific TCR breadth.

The receptor's source is a human donor who had recovered from COVID-19. The sequences come from peripheral blood, collected after recovery from COVID-19.

CDR3 amino acids: CASGQPENGETQYF. In nucleotides, the CDR3 is TGTGCTAGTGGGCAACCCGAAAACGGGGAGACCCAGTACTTC. This rearrangement joins TRBV12-5 to TRBJ2-5, with D unresolved. The germline gives CDR1 LGHNT, CDR2 FRNRAP. V was trimmed by 6 bases and J by 5 bases, leaving 16 bases between them. The CDR3 contains 14 residues.